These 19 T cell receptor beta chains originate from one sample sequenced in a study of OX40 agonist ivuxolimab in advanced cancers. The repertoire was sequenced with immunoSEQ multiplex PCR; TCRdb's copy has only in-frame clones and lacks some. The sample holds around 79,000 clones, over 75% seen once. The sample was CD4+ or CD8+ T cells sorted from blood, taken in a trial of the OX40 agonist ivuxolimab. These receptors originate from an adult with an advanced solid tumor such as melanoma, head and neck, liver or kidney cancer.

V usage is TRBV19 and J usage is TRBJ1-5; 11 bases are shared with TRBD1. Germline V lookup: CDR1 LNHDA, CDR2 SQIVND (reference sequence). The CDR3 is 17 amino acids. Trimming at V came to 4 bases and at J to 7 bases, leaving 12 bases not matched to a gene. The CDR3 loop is CASSRAPGQGGWQPQHF. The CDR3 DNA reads TGTGCCAGTAGTAGGGCACCGGGACAGGGGGGCTGGCAGCCCCAGCATTTT.

This chain's CDR3 is CAIPDRRTYNEQFF. The CDR3 DNA sequence: TGTGCCATCCCGGACAGGAGGACCTACAATGAGCAGTTCTTC. The chain couples TRBV7-9 to TRBJ2-1, with TRBD1 identical over 7 bases. The V gene's germline CDR1 is SEHNR and CDR2 FQNEAQ (reference sequence). The CDR3 length is 14 residues. The junction had 8 bases not matched to a gene; V was cut back by 10 bases and J by 2 bases.

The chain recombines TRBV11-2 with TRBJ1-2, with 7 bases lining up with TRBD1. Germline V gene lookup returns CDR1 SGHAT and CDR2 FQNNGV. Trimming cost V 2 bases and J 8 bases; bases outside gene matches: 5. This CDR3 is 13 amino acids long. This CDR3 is CASSLNRGLGYTF. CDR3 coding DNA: TGTGCCAGCAGCTTAAACAGGGGCCTCGGCTACACCTTC.

This CDR3 reads CASSQGEGETQYF. CDR3 bases: TGTGCCAGCAGCCAAGGTGAGGGAGAGACCCAGTACTTC. The V call is TRBV4-2, the J call TRBJ2-5; TRBD2 might be the D (5 bases). V gave up 1 base and J gave up 4 bases, with 7 bases separating them. Germline assignment: CDR1 LGHNA and CDR2 YNFKEQ. The CDR3 covers 13 residues.

The CDR3 region has the DNA TGTGCCTGGTCAAAAAAAGGAGTTAGCAGGGAGAACATTCAGTACTTC. It encodes CAWSKKGVSRENIQYF. The J gene is TRBJ2-4, the V gene TRBV30; D is tentatively TRBD1 or TRBD2 (5 bases each). V was cut by 5 bases and J by 7 bases, with 24 bases left in between. This CDR3 has 16 amino acids. The germline CDR1 and CDR2 sequences are GTSNPN and SVGIG (reference sequence).

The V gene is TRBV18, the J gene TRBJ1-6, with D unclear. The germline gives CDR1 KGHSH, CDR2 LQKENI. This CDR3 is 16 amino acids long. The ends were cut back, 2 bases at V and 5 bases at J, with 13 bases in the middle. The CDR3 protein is CASSPWSPADNSPLHF. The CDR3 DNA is TGTGCCAGCTCACCATGGTCGCCAGCAGATAATTCACCCCTCCACTTT. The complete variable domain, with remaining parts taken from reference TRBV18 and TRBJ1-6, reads NAGVMQNPRHLVRRRGQEARLRCSPMKGHSHVYWYRQLPEEGLKFMVYLQKENIIDESGMPKERFSAEFPKEGPSILRIQQVVRGDSAAYFCASSPWSPADNSPLHFGNGTRLTVT.

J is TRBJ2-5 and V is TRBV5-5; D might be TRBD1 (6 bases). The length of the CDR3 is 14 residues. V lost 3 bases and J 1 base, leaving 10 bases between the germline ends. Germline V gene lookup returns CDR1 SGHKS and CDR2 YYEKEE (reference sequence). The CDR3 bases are TGTGCCAGCAGCTGGGGACAAGGCCAAGAGACCCAGTACTTC. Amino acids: CASSWGQGQETQYF.

CDR3 in amino acids: CASSEGGINTEAFF. CDR3 bases: TGTGCCAGCAGTGAAGGGGGGATTAACACTGAAGCTTTCTTT. The chain uses TRBV6-1 and TRBJ1-1; D possibly corresponds to TRBD1 (5 bases). This CDR3 is built from 14 residues. V shed 1 base and J shed 2 bases, with 8 bases lying between them. From germline, CDR1 is MNHNS and CDR2 SASEGT.

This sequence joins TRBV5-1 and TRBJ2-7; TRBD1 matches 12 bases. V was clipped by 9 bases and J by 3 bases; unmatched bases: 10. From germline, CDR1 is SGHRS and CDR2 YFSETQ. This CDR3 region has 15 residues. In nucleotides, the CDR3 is TGCGCCACCGGGACAGGGGGCAGTTTGGACTACGAGCAGTACTTC. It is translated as CATGTGGSLDYEQYF.

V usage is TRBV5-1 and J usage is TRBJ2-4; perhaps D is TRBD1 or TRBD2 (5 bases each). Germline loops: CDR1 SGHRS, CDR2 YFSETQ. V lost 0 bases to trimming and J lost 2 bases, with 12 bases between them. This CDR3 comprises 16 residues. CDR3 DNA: TGCGCCAGCAGCTTGGATGGGGGAGCATCCAAAAACATTCAGTACTTC. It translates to CASSLDGGASKNIQYF.

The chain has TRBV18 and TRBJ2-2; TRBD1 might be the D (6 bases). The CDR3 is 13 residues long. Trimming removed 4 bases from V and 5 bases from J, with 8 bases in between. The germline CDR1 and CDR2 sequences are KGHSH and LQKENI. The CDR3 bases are TGTGCCAGCTCACAGGGGGAGACCGGGGAGCTGTTTTTT. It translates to CASSQGETGELFF.

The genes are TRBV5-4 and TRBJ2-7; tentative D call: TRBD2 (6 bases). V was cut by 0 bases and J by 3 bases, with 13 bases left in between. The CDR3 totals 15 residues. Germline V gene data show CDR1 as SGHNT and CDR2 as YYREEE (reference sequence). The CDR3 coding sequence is TGTGCCAGCAGCTTGGGGCGGACTACCGTCTACGAGCAGTACTTC. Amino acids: CASSLGRTTVYEQYF. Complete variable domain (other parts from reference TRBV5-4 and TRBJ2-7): ETGVTQSPTHLIKTRGQQVTLRCSSQSGHNTVSWYQQALGQGPQFIFQYYREEENGRGNFPPRFSGLQFPNYSSELNVNALELDDSALYLCASSLGRTTVYEQYFGPGTRLTVT.

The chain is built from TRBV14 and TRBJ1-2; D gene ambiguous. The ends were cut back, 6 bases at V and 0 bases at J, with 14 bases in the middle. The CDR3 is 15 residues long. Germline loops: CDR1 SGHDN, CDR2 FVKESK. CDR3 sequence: CASRPLGLANYGYTF. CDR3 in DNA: TGTGCCAGCAGGCCCCTGGGCTTAGCTAACTATGGCTACACCTTC.

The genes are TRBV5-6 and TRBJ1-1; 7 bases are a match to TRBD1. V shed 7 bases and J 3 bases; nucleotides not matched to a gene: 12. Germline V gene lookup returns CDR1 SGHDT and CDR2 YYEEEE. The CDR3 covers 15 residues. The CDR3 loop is CASGIRGIGDTEAFF. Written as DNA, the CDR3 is TGTGCCAGCGGCATCAGGGGGATCGGGGACACTGAAGCTTTCTTT.

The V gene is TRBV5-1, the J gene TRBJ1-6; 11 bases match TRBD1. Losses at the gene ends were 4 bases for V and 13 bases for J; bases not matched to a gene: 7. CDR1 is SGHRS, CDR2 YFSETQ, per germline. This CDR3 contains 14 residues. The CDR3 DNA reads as TGCGCCAGCAGCCCGGGACAGGGGGAATTTCCCCTCCACTTT. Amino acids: CASSPGQGEFPLHF.

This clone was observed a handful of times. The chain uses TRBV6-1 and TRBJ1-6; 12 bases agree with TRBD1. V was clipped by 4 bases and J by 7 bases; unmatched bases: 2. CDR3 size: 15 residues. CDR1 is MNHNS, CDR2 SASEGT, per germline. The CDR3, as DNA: TGTGCCAGCAGTGCCGGGACAGGGGGCAATTCACCCCTCCACTTT. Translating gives CASSAGTGGNSPLHF.

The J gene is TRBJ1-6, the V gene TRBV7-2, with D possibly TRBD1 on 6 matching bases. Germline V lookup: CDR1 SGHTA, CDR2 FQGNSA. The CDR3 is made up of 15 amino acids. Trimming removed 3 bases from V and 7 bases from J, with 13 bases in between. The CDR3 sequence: CASSLGGQGNSPLHF. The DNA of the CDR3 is TGTGCCAGCAGCTTGGGGGGGCAGGGGAATTCACCCCTCCACTTT.

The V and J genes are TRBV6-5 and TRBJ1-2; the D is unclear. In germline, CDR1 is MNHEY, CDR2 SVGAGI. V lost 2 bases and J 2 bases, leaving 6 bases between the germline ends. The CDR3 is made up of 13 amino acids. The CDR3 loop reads CASSYIGNYGYTF. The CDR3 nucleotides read TGTGCCAGCAGTTACATCGGGAACTATGGCTACACCTTC.

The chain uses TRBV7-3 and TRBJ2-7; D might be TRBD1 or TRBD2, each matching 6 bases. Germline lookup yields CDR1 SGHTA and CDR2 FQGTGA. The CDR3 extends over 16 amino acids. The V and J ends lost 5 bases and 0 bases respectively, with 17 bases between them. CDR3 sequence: CASSPTPRGGSYEQYF. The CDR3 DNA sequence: TGTGCCAGCAGCCCCACCCCCAGGGGAGGCTCCTACGAGCAGTACTTC.